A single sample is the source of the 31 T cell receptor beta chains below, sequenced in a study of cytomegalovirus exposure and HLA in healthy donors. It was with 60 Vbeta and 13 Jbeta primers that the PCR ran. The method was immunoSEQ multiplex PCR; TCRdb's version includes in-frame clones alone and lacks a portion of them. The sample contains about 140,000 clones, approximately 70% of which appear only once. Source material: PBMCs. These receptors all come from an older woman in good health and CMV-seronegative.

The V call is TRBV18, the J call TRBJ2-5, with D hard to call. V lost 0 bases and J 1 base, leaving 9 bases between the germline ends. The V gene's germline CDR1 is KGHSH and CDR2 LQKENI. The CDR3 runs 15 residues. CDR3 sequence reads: CASSPPAGFQETQYF. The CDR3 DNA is TGTGCCAGCTCACCACCGGCAGGATTCCAAGAGACCCAGTACTTC.

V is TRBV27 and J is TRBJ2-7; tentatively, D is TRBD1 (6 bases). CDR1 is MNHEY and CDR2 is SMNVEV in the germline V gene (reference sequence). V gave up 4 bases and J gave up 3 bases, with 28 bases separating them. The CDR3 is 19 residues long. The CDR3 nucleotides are TGTGCCAGCAGTTCTACAATACAGGGAGCCGGACGCAGAGGCTACGAGCAGTACTTC. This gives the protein CASSSTIQGAGRRGYEQYF.

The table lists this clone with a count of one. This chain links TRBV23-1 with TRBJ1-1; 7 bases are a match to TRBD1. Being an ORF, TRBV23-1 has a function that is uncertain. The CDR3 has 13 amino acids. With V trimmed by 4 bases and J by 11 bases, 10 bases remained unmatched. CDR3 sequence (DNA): TGCGCCAGCAGTCCACAGGGGTGGGATAGGGCTTTCTTT. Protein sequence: CASSPQGWDRAFF.

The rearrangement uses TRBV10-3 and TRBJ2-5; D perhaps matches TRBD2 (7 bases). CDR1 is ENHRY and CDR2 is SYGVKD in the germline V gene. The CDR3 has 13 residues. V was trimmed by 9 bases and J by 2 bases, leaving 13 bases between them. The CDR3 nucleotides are TGTGCCATAAAGGGGGGGGCTCAAGAGACCCAGTACTTC. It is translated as CAIKGGAQETQYF.

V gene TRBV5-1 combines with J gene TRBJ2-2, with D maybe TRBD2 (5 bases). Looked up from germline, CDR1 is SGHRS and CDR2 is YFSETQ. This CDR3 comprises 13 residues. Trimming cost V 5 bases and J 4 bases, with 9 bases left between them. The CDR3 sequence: CASRGEFTGELFF. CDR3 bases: TGCGCCAGCAGGGGAGAGTTCACCGGGGAGCTGTTTTTT.

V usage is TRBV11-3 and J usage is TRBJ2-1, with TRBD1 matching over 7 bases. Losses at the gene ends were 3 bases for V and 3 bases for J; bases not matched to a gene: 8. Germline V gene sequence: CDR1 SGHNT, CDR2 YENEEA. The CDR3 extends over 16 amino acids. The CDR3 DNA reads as TGTGCCAGCAGCTTTTCGACAGGGAACATCTACAATGAGCAGTTCTTC. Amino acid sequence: CASSFSTGNIYNEQFF.

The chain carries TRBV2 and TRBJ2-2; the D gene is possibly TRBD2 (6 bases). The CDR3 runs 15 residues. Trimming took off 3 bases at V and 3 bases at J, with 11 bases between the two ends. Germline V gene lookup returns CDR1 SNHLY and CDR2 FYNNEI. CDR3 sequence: CASSEARGYTGELFF. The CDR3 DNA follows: TGTGCCAGCAGTGAGGCACGGGGGTACACCGGGGAGCTGTTTTTT.

The CDR3 spells CASSVGQGREKLFF. The CDR3 DNA reads TGTGCCAGCAGCGTGGGACAGGGGCGGGAAAAACTGTTTTTT. V gene TRBV9 combines with J gene TRBJ1-4; 10 bases line up with TRBD1. V lost 2 bases and J lost 8; bases outside the gene matches: 3. In germline, CDR1 is SGDLS, CDR2 YYNGEE. The CDR3 runs to 14 residues.

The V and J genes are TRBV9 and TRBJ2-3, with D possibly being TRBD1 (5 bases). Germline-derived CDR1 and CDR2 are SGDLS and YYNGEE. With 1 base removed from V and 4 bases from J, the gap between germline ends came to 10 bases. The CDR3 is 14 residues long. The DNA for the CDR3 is TGTGCCAGCAGCGTAAGTCAGGGATCAGATACGCAGTATTTT. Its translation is CASSVSQGSDTQYF.

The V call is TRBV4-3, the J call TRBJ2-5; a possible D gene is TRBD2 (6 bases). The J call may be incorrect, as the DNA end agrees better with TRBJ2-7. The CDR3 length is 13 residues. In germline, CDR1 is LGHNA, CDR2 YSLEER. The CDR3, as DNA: TGCGCCAGCAGCCAAGTACGGGGGTACGAGCAGTACTTC. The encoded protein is CASSQVRGYEQYF.

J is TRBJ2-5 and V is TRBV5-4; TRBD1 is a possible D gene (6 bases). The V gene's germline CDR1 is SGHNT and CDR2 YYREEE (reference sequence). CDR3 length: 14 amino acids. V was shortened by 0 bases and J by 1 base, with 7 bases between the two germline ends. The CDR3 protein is CASSLGTVQETQYF. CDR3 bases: TGTGCCAGCAGCTTGGGGACAGTCCAAGAGACCCAGTACTTC.

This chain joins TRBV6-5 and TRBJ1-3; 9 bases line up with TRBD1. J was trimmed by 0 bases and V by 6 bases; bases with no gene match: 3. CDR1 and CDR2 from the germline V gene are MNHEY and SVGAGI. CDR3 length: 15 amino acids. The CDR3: CASRRDRVSGNTIYF. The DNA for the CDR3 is TGTGCCAGCAGGCGGGACAGGGTCTCTGGAAACACCATATATTTT.

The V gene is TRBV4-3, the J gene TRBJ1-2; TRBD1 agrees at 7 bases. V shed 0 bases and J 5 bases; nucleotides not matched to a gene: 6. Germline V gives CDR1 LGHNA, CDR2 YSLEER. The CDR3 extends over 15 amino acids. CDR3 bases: TGCGCCAGCAGCCAAGAACAGGGGCGAAGTTATGGCTACACCTTC. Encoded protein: CASSQEQGRSYGYTF.

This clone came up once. The CDR3 is CASSYGQIQETQYF. The CDR3, as DNA: TGTGCCAGCAGCTATGGACAAATCCAAGAGACCCAGTACTTC. The chain links TRBV5-8 to TRBJ2-5; D possibly corresponds to TRBD1 (5 bases). V was trimmed by 3 bases and J by 1 base, leaving 10 bases between them. The germline gives CDR1 SGHTS, CDR2 YDEGEE. The CDR3 length is 14 residues.

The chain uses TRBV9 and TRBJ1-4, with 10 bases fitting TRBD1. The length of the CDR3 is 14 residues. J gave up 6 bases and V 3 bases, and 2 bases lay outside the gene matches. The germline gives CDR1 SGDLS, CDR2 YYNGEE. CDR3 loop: CASSAGTGDEKLFF. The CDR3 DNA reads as TGTGCCAGCAGCGCCGGGACAGGGGATGAAAAACTGTTTTTT.

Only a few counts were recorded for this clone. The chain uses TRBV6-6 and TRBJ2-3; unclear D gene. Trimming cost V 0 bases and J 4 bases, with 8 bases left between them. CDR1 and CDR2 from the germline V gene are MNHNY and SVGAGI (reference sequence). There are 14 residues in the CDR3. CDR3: CASSYSTRADTQYF. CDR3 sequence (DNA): TGTGCCAGCAGTTACTCCACCCGGGCAGATACGCAGTATTTT.

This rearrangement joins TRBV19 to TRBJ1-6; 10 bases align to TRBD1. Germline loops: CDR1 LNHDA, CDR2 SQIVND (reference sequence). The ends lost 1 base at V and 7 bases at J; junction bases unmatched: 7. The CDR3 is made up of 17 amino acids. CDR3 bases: TGTGCCAGTAGTATAGTAGGACCGGGACAGGGGAATTCACCCCTCCACTTT. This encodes CASSIVGPGQGNSPLHF.

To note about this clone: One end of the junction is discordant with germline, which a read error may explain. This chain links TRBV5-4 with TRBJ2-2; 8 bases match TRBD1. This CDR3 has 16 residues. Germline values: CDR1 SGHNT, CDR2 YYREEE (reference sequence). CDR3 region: CANSSPTDRATGELFF. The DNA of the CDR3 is TGTGCCAACAGCTCGCCTACGGACAGGGCGACAGGGGAGCTGTTTTTT.

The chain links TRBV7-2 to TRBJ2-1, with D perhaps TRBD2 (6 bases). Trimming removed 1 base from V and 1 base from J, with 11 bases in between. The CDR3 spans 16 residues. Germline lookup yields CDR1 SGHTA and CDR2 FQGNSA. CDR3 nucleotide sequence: TGTGCCAGCAGCTTAGTTGTCGGGAGTTCCTACAATGAGCAGTTCTTC. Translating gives CASSLVVGSSYNEQFF. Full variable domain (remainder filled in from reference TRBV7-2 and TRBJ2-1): GAGVSQSPSNKVTEKGKDVELRCDPISGHTALYWYRQSLGQGLEFLIYFQGNSAPDKSGLPSDRFSAERTGGSVSTLTIQRTQQEDSAVYLCASSLVVGSSYNEQFFGPGTRLTVL.

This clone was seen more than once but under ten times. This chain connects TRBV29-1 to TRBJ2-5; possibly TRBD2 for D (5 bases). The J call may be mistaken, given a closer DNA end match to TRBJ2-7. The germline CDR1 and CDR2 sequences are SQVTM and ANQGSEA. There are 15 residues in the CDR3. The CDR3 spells CSARGTGSSSYEQYF. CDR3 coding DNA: TGCAGCGCGCGAGGTACGGGAAGTAGCTCCTACGAGCAGTACTTC.

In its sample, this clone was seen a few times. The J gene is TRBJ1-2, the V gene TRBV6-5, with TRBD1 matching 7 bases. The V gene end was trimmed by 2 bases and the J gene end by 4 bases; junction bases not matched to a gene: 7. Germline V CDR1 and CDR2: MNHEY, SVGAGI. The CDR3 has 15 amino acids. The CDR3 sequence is CASSYDRVPGYGYTF. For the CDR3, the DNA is TGTGCCAGCAGTTACGACAGGGTTCCTGGCTATGGCTACACCTTC.

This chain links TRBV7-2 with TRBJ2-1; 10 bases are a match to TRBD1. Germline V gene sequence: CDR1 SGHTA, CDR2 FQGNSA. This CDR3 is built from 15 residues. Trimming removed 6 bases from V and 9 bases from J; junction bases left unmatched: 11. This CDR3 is CASRWGTGVGSEQFF. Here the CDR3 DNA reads TGTGCCAGCAGGTGGGGGACAGGGGTGGGCAGTGAGCAGTTCTTC.

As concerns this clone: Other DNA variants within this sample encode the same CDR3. This chain's CDR3 is CASSPGQNEKLFF. The CDR3 DNA sequence: TGTGCCAGCAGCCCAGGACAGAATGAAAAACTGTTTTTT. The chain links TRBV7-2 to TRBJ1-4; possibly TRBD1 for D (6 bases). The germline CDR1 and CDR2 sequences are SGHTA and FQGNSA. V gave up 5 bases and J gave up 5 bases, with 9 bases separating them. The CDR3 contains 13 residues.

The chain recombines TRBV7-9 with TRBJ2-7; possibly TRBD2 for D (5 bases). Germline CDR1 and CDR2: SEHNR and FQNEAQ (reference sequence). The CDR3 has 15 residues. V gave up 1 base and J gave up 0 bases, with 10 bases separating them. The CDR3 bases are TGTGCCAGCAGCTTAGAGGAGGCGACCTCCTACGAGCAGTACTTC. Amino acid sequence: CASSLEEATSYEQYF.

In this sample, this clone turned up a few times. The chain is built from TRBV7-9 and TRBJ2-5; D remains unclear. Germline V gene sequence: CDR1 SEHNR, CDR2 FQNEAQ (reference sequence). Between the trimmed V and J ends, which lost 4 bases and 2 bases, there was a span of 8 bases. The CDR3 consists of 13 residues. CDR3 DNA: TGTGCCAGCAGCTACAGTTGGCAAGAGACCCAGTACTTC. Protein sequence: CASSYSWQETQYF.

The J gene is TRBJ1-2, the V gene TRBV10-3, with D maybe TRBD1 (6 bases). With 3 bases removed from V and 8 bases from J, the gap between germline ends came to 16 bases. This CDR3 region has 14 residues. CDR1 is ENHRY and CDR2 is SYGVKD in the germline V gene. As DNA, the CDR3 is TGTGCCATCAGTGACAGGGGCTACACTTTCGGCTACACCTTC. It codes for CAISDRGYTFGYTF.

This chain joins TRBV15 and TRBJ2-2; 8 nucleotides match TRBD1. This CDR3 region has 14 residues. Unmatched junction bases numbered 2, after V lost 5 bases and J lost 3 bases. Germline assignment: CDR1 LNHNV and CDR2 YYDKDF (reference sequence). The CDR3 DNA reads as TGTGCCACCAGCCGACAGGGGTACACCGGGGAGCTGTTTTTT. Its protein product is CATSRQGYTGELFF.

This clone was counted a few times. The CDR3 reads CASSVVGGETQYF. In DNA, the CDR3 is TGTGCCAGCAGCGTAGTCGGGGGGGAGACCCAGTACTTC. The J gene is TRBJ2-5, the V gene TRBV9, with 7 bases that match TRBD2. CDR3 length equals 13 residues. V dropped 0 bases and J dropped 5; count of bases not matched to a gene: 1. Germline V gene data show CDR1 as SGDLS and CDR2 as YYNGEE.

The CDR3 sequence: CAAQTSGATSYNEQFF. In DNA form, the CDR3 reads TGTGCCGCACAAACTAGCGGGGCTACCTCCTACAATGAGCAGTTCTTC. The V gene is TRBV28, the J gene TRBJ2-1; 10 bases fit TRBD2. The ends lost 11 bases at V and 0 bases at J; junction bases unmatched: 10. The CDR3 length is 16 residues. Germline CDR1 reads MDHEN; CDR2 reads SYDVKM.

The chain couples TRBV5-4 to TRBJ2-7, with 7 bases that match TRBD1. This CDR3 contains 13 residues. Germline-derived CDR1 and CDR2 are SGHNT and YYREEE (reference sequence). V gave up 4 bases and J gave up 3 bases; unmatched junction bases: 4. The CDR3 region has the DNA TGTGCCAGCAGCCGAAGGGACAGCTACGAGCAGTACTTC. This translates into CASSRRDSYEQYF.

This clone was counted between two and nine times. CDR3 in amino acids: CASSRATGIDYGYTF. The CDR3, as DNA: TGCGCCAGCAGTCGGGCGACAGGGATTGACTATGGCTACACCTTC. This chain connects TRBV23-1 to TRBJ1-2; the match to TRBD1 covers 7 bases. TRBV23-1 is known as an ORF, though its function is uncertain. CDR3 length equals 15 residues. V lost 4 bases and J lost 3; bases outside the gene matches: 8.